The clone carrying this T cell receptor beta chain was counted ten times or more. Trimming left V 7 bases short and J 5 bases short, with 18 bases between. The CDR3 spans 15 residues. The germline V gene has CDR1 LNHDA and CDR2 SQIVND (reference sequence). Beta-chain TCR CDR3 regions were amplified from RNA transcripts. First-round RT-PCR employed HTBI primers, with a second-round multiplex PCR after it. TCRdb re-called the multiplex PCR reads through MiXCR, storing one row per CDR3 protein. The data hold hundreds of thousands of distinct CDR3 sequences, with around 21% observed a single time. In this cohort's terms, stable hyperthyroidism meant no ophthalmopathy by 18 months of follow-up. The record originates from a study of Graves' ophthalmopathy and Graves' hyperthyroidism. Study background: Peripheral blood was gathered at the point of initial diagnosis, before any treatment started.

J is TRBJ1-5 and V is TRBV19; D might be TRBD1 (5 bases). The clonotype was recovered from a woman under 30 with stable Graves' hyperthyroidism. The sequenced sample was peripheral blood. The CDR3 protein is CASTTDMREDQPQHF. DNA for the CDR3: TGTGCCAGTACCACGGACATGAGGGAGGATCAGCCCCAGCATTTT.